The sequence of this T cell receptor (beta chain) was determined in a study of glioma-infiltrating T cells after dendritic cell vaccination (dated by TCRdb to 2015 to 2016). At the level of the whole study: Of the roughly 15 glioblastoma patients in the cohort, all drawn from Phase I and II dendritic cell vaccination trials, 9 were newly diagnosed and 6 had recurrent disease. Patients received autologous tumor lysate-pulsed dendritic cell vaccination between about 2002 and 2013. To make the vaccine, monocyte-derived dendritic cells were cultured for six to eight days with IL-4 and GM-CSF and then pulsed overnight with autologous tumor lysate. Three intradermal dendritic cell vaccine injections were administered to patients at biweekly intervals in the arm below the axilla. In glioblastoma patients vaccinated with dendritic cells, deep sequencing of TCR beta CDR3 regions served to measure tumor-infiltrating lymphocyte content and to compare repertoires between tumor and blood. Survival after dendritic cell vaccination was correlated with TCR sequencing metrics such as TIL content and the overlap between tumor and blood repertoires.

On this clone itself: Which antigen it targets is not known. Within one base of it there is no much larger clone, and no base qualities were kept.

Using the immunoSEQ assay, TCRB CDR3 regions were amplified from 2 to 2.5 micrograms of genomic DNA, or from all available DNA when less than that was on hand. The multiplex PCR relied on 60 forward primers for TCR V beta segments and 13 reverse primers for J beta segments. To estimate the number of reads per starting template, synthetic control templates were added to each sample at limiting dilution. The Illumina HiSeq System generated 87 bp sequencing reads. In the original analysis: PCR and sequencing errors were removed by merging closely related sequences with a nearest neighbor algorithm. TCR overlap was defined as the percentage of unique tumor TCR beta sequences that were also found in the peripheral blood of the same patient. TCRdb provides this immuneACCESS table in a form limited to in-frame rearrangements. Some clones are lacking; in checked studies, under half of them reflect an unresolved V gene, and why the rest are absent is not known. V, J and clone size were drawn from that table, and D and trimming were deduced from the DNA. Across this sample there are tens of thousands of clones, with around 90% seen only once. Of the sample, roughly 3.1% is held by the ten largest clones.

Results and caveats for the whole study, not just this receptor: No direct relationship between TCR clonality and survival was found, suggesting that a diverse polyclonal response may matter. The cohort was small and heterogeneous, with few patients having full blood and tumor sets and even fewer initial-recurrent tumor pairs. Higher estimated pretreatment TIL content predicted longer time to progression and overall survival after dendritic cell vaccination. The three-group TCR overlap response model was described as speculative and requiring prospective validation.

To be selected, patients needed enough residual fresh-frozen tumor tissue and more than two years of available survival data. An isocitrate dehydrogenase mutation was not carried by any of the glioblastoma patients, although molecular status was otherwise variable. PBMC were collected before vaccination, two weeks after the third vaccination, and at tumor progression if progression occurred. Genomic DNA was extracted with the Qiagen DNeasy Blood extraction Kit. This specimen consisted of blood, obtained before dendritic cell vaccination. The sequence derives from a human donor with glioblastoma.

In nucleotide form, the sequence is TGCGCCAGCAGCATTCAGGGTAGCGAGCAGTACTTC. Its protein reads: CASSIQGSEQYF. The chain employs TRBV5-1 and TRBJ2-7; the D gene is perhaps TRBD1, on 5 matching bases. In the germline V gene, CDR1 corresponds to SGHRS and CDR2 to YFSETQ. V loses 4 bases, J loses 6 bases, and the germline ends lie 11 bases apart. Spanning cysteine to phenylalanine, the CDR3 consists of 12 amino acids. Just CDR3 DNA is preserved here, 36 bases in frame from base 1.